This entry lists 32 T cell receptor beta chains sequenced from one sample in a study of blood T cell repertoires in COVID-19. The protocol was immunoSEQ multiplex PCR, while the TCRdb copy is restricted to in-frame clones and leaves out a portion. The sample has more than 200,000 clones; just over 85% are singletons. The sample consisted of peripheral blood. The receptors were sampled from a man older than 75 with acute or convalescent COVID-19.

The CDR3 DNA follows: TGTGCCAGCAGCCCAAGACTAGAGAAACCAGATACGCAGTATTTT. Its translation is CASSPRLEKPDTQYF. V gene TRBV7-9 combines with J gene TRBJ2-3; D might be TRBD2 (6 bases). This CDR3 has 15 residues. V shed 5 bases and J shed 4 bases, with 16 bases lying between them. CDR1 is SEHNR, CDR2 FQNEAQ, per germline (reference sequence).

This chain joins TRBV5-1 and TRBJ2-3, with D perhaps TRBD2 (5 bases). Germline lookup yields CDR1 SGHRS and CDR2 YFSETQ. V was pared by 1 base and J by 8 bases, with 17 bases between. CDR3 length: 15 amino acids. The CDR3 spells CASSLSDGMVGTQYF. CDR3 bases: TGCGCCAGCAGCTTGTCGGACGGGATGGTGGGTACGCAGTATTTT.

J is TRBJ1-4 and V is TRBV10-3; a weak D match, TRBD1 (6 bases). The germline CDR1 and CDR2 sequences are ENHRY and SYGVKD. The V and J ends lost 6 bases and 8 bases respectively, with 16 bases between them. CDR3 length equals 14 residues. For the CDR3, the DNA is TGTGCCATCAGCCCCGGGGGGGCAGGGGAAAAACTGTTTTTT. Translating it yields CAISPGGAGEKLFF.

This clone was counted a few times. The V gene is TRBV6-2 or TRBV6-3, the J gene TRBJ2-7, with TRBD2 as a possible D gene (5 bases). The V end was cut by 4 bases, the J end by 2 bases, with 12 bases between. CDR1 is MNHEY and CDR2 is SVGEGT in the germline V gene. This CDR3 has 14 residues. The CDR3 loop is CASSSTGSPYEQYV. The CDR3 nucleotides are TGTGCCAGCAGTTCCACGGGGTCCCCCTACGAGCAGTACGTC.

The sample holds a few counts of this clone. The gene calls are TRBV9 and TRBJ2-1, with TRBD2 matching 9 bases. The V gene's germline CDR1 is SGDLS and CDR2 YYNGEE. Losses at the gene ends were 2 bases for V and 4 bases for J; bases not matched to a gene: 10. The CDR3 loop spans 17 amino acids. CDR3: CASSVGASSGRYNEQFF. In nucleotides, the CDR3 is TGTGCCAGCAGCGTGGGCGCGTCAAGCGGGAGGTACAATGAGCAGTTCTTC.

V gene TRBV5-4 combines with J gene TRBJ2-3, with 12 nucleotides matching TRBD2. CDR1 and CDR2 (germline): SGHNT, YYREEE (reference sequence). CDR3 size: 16 residues. J gave up 2 bases and V 4 bases, and 5 bases lay outside the gene matches. The CDR3 sequence is CASSVGTSGPTDTQYF. The CDR3 DNA sequence: TGTGCCAGCAGCGTTGGGACTAGCGGGCCCACAGATACGCAGTATTTT.

The CDR3 protein is CASSPLGQGRSNEKLFF. The CDR3 DNA reads as TGTGCCAGCTCACCACTGGGGCAGGGAAGATCTAATGAAAAACTGTTTTTT. The chain recombines TRBV18 with TRBJ1-4, with D perhaps TRBD1 (5 bases). The CDR3 contains 17 residues. The V gene's germline CDR1 is KGHSH and CDR2 LQKENI. Trimming removed 1 base at V and 3 bases at J, with 15 bases between. Using reference TRBV18 and TRBJ1-4 for the parts outside the CDR3, the full variable domain is NAGVMQNPRHLVRRRGQEARLRCSPMKGHSHVYWYRQLPEEGLKFMVYLQKENIIDESGMPKERFSAEFPKEGPSILRIQQVVRGDSAAYFCASSPLGQGRSNEKLFFGSGTQLSVL.

The chain is built from TRBV5-1 and TRBJ1-2, with no clear D. Trimming cost V 0 bases and J 1 base, with 10 bases left between them. CDR3 length: 15 amino acids. CDR1 and CDR2 from the germline V gene are SGHRS and YFSETQ. CDR3 sequence: CASSLGGAVNYGYTF. The CDR3 bases are TGCGCCAGCAGCTTGGGAGGTGCCGTTAACTATGGCTACACCTTC.

The chain carries TRBV19 and TRBJ2-1, with 7 bases identical to TRBD2. Germline trimming cut 1 base from V and 8 bases from J; bases unmatched to any gene: 8. In germline, CDR1 is LNHDA, CDR2 SQIVND (reference sequence). The CDR3 length is 15 residues. The CDR3: CASSIGGRANDEQFF. For the CDR3, the DNA is TGTGCCAGTAGTATAGGAGGGAGGGCCAATGATGAGCAGTTCTTC.

The V and J genes are TRBV7-2 and TRBJ1-6; D perhaps matches TRBD1 (6 bases). The CDR3 runs to 17 residues. V dropped 1 base and J dropped 1 base, with 11 bases sitting between them. Germline CDR1 reads SGHTA; CDR2 reads FQGNSA. CDR3 sequence: CASSLGLGASYNSPLHF. CDR3 nucleotide sequence: TGTGCCAGCAGCTTAGGTCTGGGGGCGTCCTATAATTCACCCCTCCACTTT.

This chain connects TRBV3-1 (or the pseudogene TRBV3-2) to TRBJ2-7; a possible D gene is TRBD1 (5 bases). CDR3 length: 14 residues. Trimming took off 11 bases at V and 0 bases at J, with 17 bases between the two ends. Germline V gene sequence: CDR1 LGHDT, CDR2 YNNKEL (reference sequence). CDR3 protein: CAPTGRASSYEQYV. In DNA form, the CDR3 reads TGTGCCCCTACCGGCAGGGCGAGCTCCTACGAGCAGTACGTC.

The V and J genes are TRBV5-1 and TRBJ2-3, with 8 bases aligning to TRBD1. The CDR3 covers 14 residues. Germline V gene lookup returns CDR1 SGHRS and CDR2 YFSETQ. The trim removed 4 bases at V and 5 bases at J, leaving 6 bases unmatched. DNA for the CDR3: TGCGCCAGCAGCAGATTACAGGGGGGAGATACGCAGTATTTT. It encodes CASSRLQGGDTQYF. Full variable domain (missing parts from reference TRBV5-1 and TRBJ2-3): KAGVTQTPRYLIKTRGQQVTLSCSPISGHRSVSWYQQTPGQGLQFLFEYFSETQRNKGNFPGRFSGRQFSNSRSEMNVSTLELGDSALYLCASSRLQGGDTQYFGPGTRLTVL.

This chain links TRBV29-1 with TRBJ2-7; 10 bases are a match to TRBD1. The CDR3 is made up of 13 amino acids. Germline V lookup: CDR1 SQVTM, CDR2 ANQGSEA. V was pared by 7 bases and J by 6 bases, with 9 bases of the junction left unmatched. This CDR3 reads CSAGTGASFEQYF. The DNA for the CDR3 is TGCAGCGCCGGGACAGGGGCTTCATTCGAGCAGTACTTC.

This clone was detected a few times. This chain uses TRBV19 with TRBJ1-1, with TRBD1 as a possible D gene (6 bases). CDR1 and CDR2 from the germline V gene are LNHDA and SQIVND (reference sequence). The V gene lost 5 bases and the J gene lost 0 bases, with 10 bases spanning the gap. This CDR3 is built from 14 residues. In nucleotides, the CDR3 is TGTGCCAGTAGTGGACAGCCGATGAACACTGAAGCTTTCTTT. It codes for CASSGQPMNTEAFF.

This rearrangement joins TRBV11-2 to TRBJ1-2, with D possibly matching TRBD1 (6 bases). V was trimmed by 6 bases and J by 7 bases, leaving 15 bases between them. The CDR3 extends over 13 amino acids. The germline gives CDR1 SGHAT, CDR2 FQNNGV. The CDR3 bases are TGTGCCAGCAGACAGAACCAGGGGTTTGGCTACACCTTC. It translates to CASRQNQGFGYTF. Together with reference TRBV11-2 and TRBJ1-2, the CDR3 gives the full variable domain: EAGVAQSPRYKIIEKRQSVAFWCNPISGHATLYWYQQILGQGPKLLIQFQNNGVVDDSQLPKDRFSAERLKGVDSTLKIQPAKLEDSAVYLCASRQNQGFGYTFGSGTRLTVV.

V and J are TRBV6-6 and TRBJ1-1; 9 nucleotides align to TRBD1. The germline V gene has CDR1 MNHNY and CDR2 SVGAGI (reference sequence). The junction had 9 bases not matched to a gene; V was cut back by 5 bases and J by 2 bases. There are 16 residues in the CDR3. The CDR3 sequence is CASSRVGQGGNTEAFF. The CDR3 DNA reads as TGTGCCAGCAGTCGTGTGGGACAGGGAGGAAACACTGAAGCTTTCTTT.

The chain recombines TRBV27 with TRBJ2-1, with D possibly TRBD1 on 6 matching bases. The ends were cut back, 6 bases at V and 6 bases at J, with 12 bases in the middle. There are 13 residues in the CDR3. CDR1 is MNHEY, CDR2 SMNVEV, per germline (reference sequence). The CDR3 loop is CASRLNRVNEQFF. The CDR3 DNA reads as TGTGCCAGCAGGTTAAACAGGGTCAATGAGCAGTTCTTC.

CDR3 nucleotide sequence: TGTGCCAGCAGCTTTTCCGGAGGAGAAGAGCCCCAGCATTTT. As protein: CASSFSGGEEPQHF. The chain couples TRBV7-9 to TRBJ1-5; unclear D gene. The CDR3 consists of 14 residues. Trimming removed 3 bases from V and 8 bases from J, with 14 bases in between. Germline assignment: CDR1 SEHNR and CDR2 FQNEAQ (reference sequence).

The chain combines TRBV6-5 with TRBJ2-2; 9 bases align to TRBD2. Germline CDR1 and CDR2: MNHEY and SVGAGI. The CDR3 consists of 15 residues. The trim removed 6 bases at V and 4 bases at J, leaving 6 bases unmatched. The CDR3, as DNA: TGTGCCAGCAGGACCGGGACTAGCATCACCGGGGAGCTGTTTTTT. This sequence encodes CASRTGTSITGELFF.

This clone was found once. The rearrangement uses TRBV10-3 and TRBJ2-3, with a possible D match to TRBD2 (5 bases). The CDR3 has 14 residues. V was shortened by 5 bases and J by 4 bases, with 13 bases between the two germline ends. Germline assignment: CDR1 ENHRY and CDR2 SYGVKD. CDR3 region: CAISLARAADTQYF. The CDR3 coding sequence is TGTGCCATCAGTCTGGCCCGAGCGGCAGATACGCAGTATTTT.

This clone was seen a single time. The V call is TRBV6-4, the J call TRBJ1-2, with 7 positions matching TRBD1. Germline V CDR1 and CDR2: MRHNA, SNTAGT. With 6 bases clipped from V and 7 bases from J, the junction kept 11 bases outside the gene matches. The CDR3 totals 14 residues. CDR3 region: CASSARGQAGGYTF. Here the CDR3 DNA reads TGTGCCAGCAGCGCAAGGGGGCAAGCGGGTGGCTACACCTTC.

The chain recombines TRBV3-1 (or the pseudogene TRBV3-2) with TRBJ2-1; D ambiguous. Germline CDR1 LGHDT, CDR2 YNNKEL (reference sequence). The CDR3 spans 14 residues. V dropped 4 bases and J dropped 6 bases, with 13 bases sitting between them. The CDR3 nucleotides read TGTGCCAGCAGCCCAAGTGCCCTAAGCAATGAGCAGTTCTTC. This sequence encodes CASSPSALSNEQFF.

The rearrangement uses TRBV10-3 and TRBJ1-4; 7 nucleotides line up with TRBD1. The CDR3 is 17 residues long. Germline V gives CDR1 ENHRY, CDR2 SYGVKD. Trimming took 3 bases from V and 4 from J; bases not matched to a gene: 11. CDR3 sequence: CAISEREPGQFNEKLFF. CDR3 in DNA: TGTGCCATCAGTGAAAGGGAGCCGGGACAGTTTAATGAAAAACTGTTTTTT.

This chain uses TRBV9 with TRBJ2-1; maybe TRBD2 (6 bases). Germline loops: CDR1 SGDLS, CDR2 YYNGEE. The length of the CDR3 is 15 residues. V was pared by 4 bases and J by 8 bases, with 19 bases between. The CDR3 DNA sequence: TGTGCCAGCAGCACGGGCCTTTGGAGGGACGATGAGCAGTTCTTC. It encodes CASSTGLWRDDEQFF.

This chain uses TRBV19 with TRBJ1-1; 9 bases map to TRBD1. The CDR3 consists of 15 residues. Germline V CDR1 and CDR2: LNHDA, SQIVND (reference sequence). V lost 4 bases and J lost 4; bases outside the gene matches: 7. CDR3 loop: CASSNEGTGFTEAFF. In DNA form, the CDR3 reads TGTGCCAGTAGTAACGAGGGGACAGGGTTCACTGAAGCTTTCTTT. Full variable domain (outside the CDR3, taken from reference TRBV19 and TRBJ1-1): DGGITQSPKYLFRKEGQNVTLSCEQNLNHDAMYWYRQDPGQGLRLIYYSQIVNDFQKGDIAEGYSVSREKKESFPLTVTSAQKNPTAFYLCASSNEGTGFTEAFFGQGTRLTVV.

The V gene is TRBV6-5, the J gene TRBJ1-4; D perhaps matches TRBD1 (5 bases). The V end lost 2 bases, the J end lost 7 bases, and 17 bases lay between the germline ends. CDR3 length equals 16 residues. CDR1 MNHEY and CDR2 SVGAGI come from the germline V gene. The CDR3 coding sequence is TGTGCCAGCAGTTACCGTACCCCAGGGCGCGGTGAAAAACTGTTTTTT. It translates to CASSYRTPGRGEKLFF.

V usage is TRBV30 and J usage is TRBJ2-4; D may be TRBD2 (6 bases). Deletions cut 4 bases from V and 9 bases from J, with 16 bases between. Germline CDR1 is GTSNPN and CDR2 is SVGIG (reference sequence). This CDR3 has 13 residues. The CDR3 DNA follows: TGTGCCTGGACCGAGGGCGTGGGAGGCATTCAGTACTTC. It specifies CAWTEGVGGIQYF.

The rearrangement joins TRBV24-1 to TRBJ1-2; 7 bases are a match to TRBD1. The germline V gene has CDR1 KGHDR and CDR2 SFDVKD. The CDR3 loop spans 13 amino acids. With 9 bases clipped from V and 0 bases from J, the junction kept 3 bases outside the gene matches. This CDR3 is CATSGQPNYGYTF. The DNA of the CDR3 is TGTGCCACCTCGGGACAGCCTAACTATGGCTACACCTTC.

The chain recombines TRBV7-2 with TRBJ2-1, with unresolved D. CDR3 length: 13 amino acids. Between the trimmed V and J ends, which lost 2 bases and 6 bases, there was a span of 8 bases. The germline CDR1 and CDR2 sequences are SGHTA and FQGNSA. The CDR3 DNA sequence: TGTGCCAGCAGCTTATCCACAATCAATGAGCAGTTCTTC. Protein: CASSLSTINEQFF.

This clone occurred a few times. The chain couples TRBV7-2 to TRBJ2-2; TRBD1 agrees at 8 bases. The V gene end was trimmed by 5 bases and the J gene end by 1 base; junction bases not matched to a gene: 12. CDR1 is SGHTA, CDR2 FQGNSA, per germline. The CDR3 loop spans 18 amino acids. The DNA for the CDR3 is TGTGCCAGCAGCCTAATGCCGACAGGGGCGGGGAACACCGGGGAGCTGTTTTTT. Translation: CASSLMPTGAGNTGELFF.

This rearrangement joins TRBV7-9 to TRBJ2-4; a weak D match, TRBD2 (7 bases). Germline loops: CDR1 SEHNR, CDR2 FQNEAQ (reference sequence). CDR3 size: 11 residues. Trimming removed 3 bases from V and 14 bases from J, with 11 bases in between. CDR3 nucleotide sequence: TGTGCCAGCAGCTTTCGGGGGGCCGAGTACTTC. It encodes CASSFRGAEYF.

The chain employs TRBV11-3 and TRBJ2-1; 7 bases fit TRBD2. Trimming cost V 1 base and J 0 bases; bases outside gene matches: 3. This CDR3 contains 16 residues. Germline-derived CDR1 and CDR2 are SGHNT and YENEEA. CDR3 sequence (DNA): TGTGCCAGCAGCTTAGGATCTAGCGGCTCCTACAATGAGCAGTTCTTC. Translating it yields CASSLGSSGSYNEQFF.